The rows below give T cell receptor beta chains drawn from one sample of a study of glioma-infiltrating T cells after dendritic cell vaccination. Sequencing was performed with immunoSEQ multiplex PCR; in TCRdb, only in-frame clones are kept and a portion is missing. The top ten hold roughly 14% of the sample, which has about 92,000 clones, 85% to 90% seen once. This specimen consisted of blood, obtained before dendritic cell vaccination. These receptors came from a human donor with glioblastoma. Each CDR3 is given with its conserved first and last residue. The D gene is left open where the match is weak. Where a row states a size, it is once, few, many or the class of an expanded clone; other rows omit it.

TRBJ2-1 TRBV15 NA NA 20 CATSTIGQAGGPLQYNEQFF TGTGCCACCAGCACCATAGGGCAGGCGGGTGGGCCCCTTCAATACAATGAGCAGTTCTTC
TRBJ2-3 TRBV30 NA few 18 CAWSAETGQTGLSDTQYF TGTGCCTGGAGTGCTGAGACAGGACAGACTGGGCTATCAGATACGCAGTATTTT
TRBJ2-7 TRBV28 NA NA 14 CASSLGGSSYEQYF TGTGCCAGCAGTTTAGGTGGGAGCTCCTACGAGCAGTACTTC
TRBJ2-7 TRBV4-2 NA NA 15 CASSLGALGGYEQYF TGTGCCAGCAGCCTCGGGGCACTAGGGGGATACGAGCAGTACTTC
TRBJ1-5 TRBV7-9 NA NA 14 CASSLLGRNQPQHF TGTGCCAGCAGCTTATTGGGGCGGAATCAGCCCCAGCATTTT
TRBJ2-1 TRBV11-2 NA NA 14 CASSLYGSYNEQFF TGTGCCAGCAGCTTATACGGCTCCTACAATGAGCAGTTCTTC
TRBJ2-1 TRBV7-2 TRBD2 NA 16 CASRSGGGGSYNEQFF TGTGCCAGCAGGTCCGGGGGGGGAGGCTCCTACAATGAGCAGTTCTTC
TRBJ2-7 TRBV10-3 TRBD1 NA 17 CAISAPPGTGGSGEQYF TGTGCCATCAGTGCCCCACCGGGGACAGGGGGATCGGGCGAGCAGTACTTC
TRBJ2-2 TRBV5-1 TRBD2 NA 14 CASSPPGGSGELFF TGCGCCAGCAGCCCACCGGGGGGATCCGGGGAGCTGTTTTTT
TRBJ1-1 TRBV6-6 NA NA 14 CASSPQGENTEAFF TGTGCCAGCAGTCCACAGGGAGAGAACACTGAAGCTTTCTTT
TRBJ1-5 TRBV2 NA NA 16 CASKVMEGSSNQPQHF TGTGCCAGCAAAGTGATGGAGGGTTCGAGCAATCAGCCCCAGCATTTT
TRBJ2-2 TRBV4-1 TRBD1 NA 18 CASSQVVTGGMNTGELFF TGCGCCAGCAGCCAAGTTGTAACAGGGGGCATGAACACCGGGGAGCTGTTTTTT
TRBJ2-5 TRBV7-2 TRBD2 NA 14 CASSWGGNQETQYF TGTGCCAGCAGCTGGGGGGGGAATCAAGAGACCCAGTACTTC
TRBJ1-6 TRBV11-2 TRBD1 NA 15 CASSPSTGKGSPLHF TGTGCCAGCAGCCCCTCGACAGGGAAAGGGTCACCCCTCCACTTT
TRBJ1-2 TRBV7-6 TRBD1 NA 14 CASSRREGAAGYTF TGTGCCAGCAGCCGCCGGGAGGGGGCGGCTGGCTACACCTTC
TRBJ2-7 TRBV2 NA NA 15 CASSERRTPSYEQYF TGTGCCAGCAGTGAACGCCGGACTCCGTCCTACGAGCAGTACTTC
TRBJ2-7 TRBV5-6 NA NA 17 CASSLIPGGLVSYEQYF TGTGCCAGCAGCTTGATCCCCGGGGGGCTAGTATCCTACGAGCAGTACTTC
TRBJ1-1 TRBV5-6 NA NA 12 CASSFRNTEAFF TGTGCCAGCAGCTTTCGGAACACTGAAGCTTTCTTT
TRBJ1-4 TRBV9 TRBD1 NA 19 CASSVQAFPSTGGNEKLFF TGTGCCAGCAGCGTTCAGGCATTCCCATCGACAGGGGGCAATGAAAAACTGTTTTTT
TRBJ2-6 TRBV7-3 NA once 23 CASSLTRHTRERLGVSGANVLTF TGTGCCAGCAGCTTAACGCGCCACACTAGGGAGCGGCTCGGGGTCTCTGGGGCCAACGTCCTGACTTTC
TRBJ2-7 TRBV27 TRBD2 NA 18 CASSSTANGRATTVEQYF TGTGCCAGCAGTTCCACCGCCAACGGGAGGGCCACTACTGTTGAGCAGTACTTC
TRBJ2-7 TRBV19 TRBD1 NA 14 CASISDRDPYEQYF TGTGCCAGCATCTCCGACAGGGACCCCTACGAGCAGTACTTC
TRBJ2-3 TRBV4-1 NA NA 15 CASSQVGGLTDTQYF TGCGCCAGCAGCCAAGTAGGAGGGCTGACAGATACGCAGTATTTT
TRBJ1-2 TRBV5-4 TRBD1 NA 16 CASSLGGTGGGYGYTF TGTGCCAGCAGCTTGGGTGGGACAGGGGGCGGCTATGGCTACACCTTC
TRBJ1-1 TRBV28 NA NA 13 CASSRAGTIEAFF TGTGCCAGCAGTAGAGCCGGGACAATTGAAGCTTTCTTT
TRBJ2-2 TRBV2 NA few 13 CASWDSPRGELFF TGTGCCAGCTGGGACTCCCCTCGCGGGGAGCTGTTTTTT
TRBJ1-5 TRBV5-1 TRBD1 NA 16 CASSLDGQGGNQPQHF TGCGCCAGCAGCTTGGATGGACAGGGGGGCAATCAGCCCCAGCATTTT
TRBJ2-7 TRBV21-1 NA NA 18 CASSHRTQTGEKTYEQYF TGTGCCAGCAGCCATCGAACCCAGACAGGCGAAAAGACCTACGAGCAGTACTTC
TRBJ2-3 TRBV5-1 TRBD1 NA 16 CASSWRQGTSTDTQYF TGCGCCAGCAGCTGGAGACAGGGAACTAGCACAGATACGCAGTATTTT
TRBJ2-7 TRBV5-1 NA NA 13 CASSFTGPYEQYF TGCGCCAGCAGCTTTACAGGGCCCTACGAGCAGTACTTC
TRBJ2-5 TRBV28 TRBD2 NA 17 CASKQTSGGLYQETQYF TGTGCCAGCAAGCAGACTAGCGGGGGTTTGTACCAAGAGACCCAGTACTTC
TRBJ2-3 TRBV6-1 NA NA 10 CATAGYTQYF TGTGCCACAGCGGGTTATACGCAGTATTTT
TRBJ2-2 TRBV9 TRBD1 NA 19 CASSPRDREFELYTGELFF TGTGCCAGCAGCCCCCGGGACAGAGAATTCGAACTTTATACCGGGGAGCTGTTTTTT
TRBJ1-1 TRBV28 NA NA 13 CASSIKLNTEAFF TGTGCCAGCAGTATCAAGCTGAACACTGAAGCTTTCTTT
TRBJ1-5 TRBV6-5 NA NA 13 CASSRGGGQPQHF TGTGCCAGCAGCCGAGGCGGGGGTCAGCCCCAGCATTTT
TRBJ2-2 TRBV7-7 TRBD1 NA 15 CASSLGTANTGELFF TGTGCCAGCAGCCTCGGGACAGCGAACACCGGGGAGCTGTTTTTT
TRBJ2-1 TRBV27 NA NA 14 CASSLSSGAYEQFF TGTGCCAGCAGTTTATCTTCAGGGGCCTATGAGCAGTTCTTC
TRBJ2-7 TRBV5-6 TRBD1 NA 15 CASSSTGTATYEQYF TGTGCCAGCAGTTCCACCGGGACAGCGACCTACGAGCAGTACTTC
TRBJ1-5 TRBV28 TRBD1 NA 20 CASSSMLGQGKGHSNQPQHF TGTGCCAGCAGTTCCATGCTCGGACAGGGGAAGGGGCATAGCAATCAGCCCCAGCATTTT
TRBJ2-7 TRBV5-1 TRBD1 NA 15 CASSEEGQGPYEQYF TGCGCCAGCAGCGAAGAGGGACAGGGTCCCTACGAGCAGTACTTC
TRBJ1-1 TRBV19 NA NA 14 CASRASGSGTEAFF TGTGCCAGTAGGGCCTCAGGGTCGGGCACTGAAGCTTTCTTT
TRBJ2-7 TRBV27 TRBD2 NA 15 CASRPGLAGTYEQYF TGTGCCAGCAGACCAGGACTAGCGGGAACCTACGAGCAGTACTTC
TRBJ2-7 TRBV6-5 TRBD2 NA 14 CASSHSGTTYEQYF TGTGCCAGCAGTCATAGCGGGACGACCTACGAGCAGTACTTC
TRBJ2-3 TRBV2 TRBD2 NA 15 CASSYWTSGSDTQYF TGTGCCAGCAGCTACTGGACTAGCGGTTCAGATACGCAGTATTTT
TRBJ1-5 TRBV12-2 NA once 14 CASRRGLGNQPQHF TGTGCAAGTCGCAGGGGATTAGGCAATCAGCCCCAGCATTTT
TRBJ2-1 TRBV19 TRBD2 NA 17 CASSLLGLAGGYNEQFF TGTGCCAGTAGTCTTTTGGGACTAGCGGGAGGTTACAATGAGCAGTTCTTC